The 10 T cell receptor beta chains presented below share a single source sample, sequenced in a study of cytomegalovirus exposure and HLA in healthy donors (dated by TCRdb to about 2017). Library preparation used the immunoSEQ multiplex PCR assay. A mixture of 60 forward primers for TCR Vbeta segments and 13 reverse primers for TCR Jbeta segments was used in the multiplex PCR. This is the immuneACCESS table as TCRdb keeps it, with only in-frame sequences that have V and J called. A part of the clones is gone; compared with another copy, unresolved V genes explain less than half, and the rest is unexplained. This sample's clone table shows over 30,000 clones. Approximately 3.5% of the sample is in the top ten clones. Material for sequencing was PBMCs. These receptors were taken from a man in his forties in good health and CMV-seronegative.

The chain is built from TRBV4-3 and TRBJ2-3; 11 bases match TRBD2. J lost 4 bases, V lost 4 bases, and 4 bases had no gene match. The germline gives CDR1 LGHNA, CDR2 YSLEER. This CDR3 has 15 residues. The CDR3 bases are TGCGCCAGCAGCCGTAGCGGGAGGGGATCAGATACGCAGTATTTT. Protein product: CASSRSGRGSDTQYF.

This sequence joins TRBV19 and TRBJ2-7; 7 bases are shared with TRBD1. V lost 5 bases and J lost 2; bases outside the gene matches: 0. This CDR3 region has 12 residues. Germline values: CDR1 LNHDA, CDR2 SQIVND (reference sequence). The CDR3 bases are TGTGCCAGTAGTGACAGGGCCTACGAGCAGTACTTC. Its translation: CASSDRAYEQYF. The full variable domain, rest sourced from reference TRBV19 and TRBJ2-7, is DGGITQSPKYLFRKEGQNVTLSCEQNLNHDAMYWYRQDPGQGLRLIYYSQIVNDFQKGDIAEGYSVSREKKESFPLTVTSAQKNPTAFYLCASSDRAYEQYFGPGTRLTVT.

This sequence joins TRBV4-2 and TRBJ2-7; TRBD2 matches at 10 bases. CDR3 length: 16 amino acids. The V and J ends lost 0 bases and 3 bases, in that order; junction bases with no gene match: 5. CDR1 LGHNA and CDR2 YNFKEQ come from the germline V gene. As DNA, the CDR3 is TGTGCCAGCAGCCAAGATGCTAGCGGGAGCCTCTACGAGCAGTACTTC. Its translation: CASSQDASGSLYEQYF.

The chain couples TRBV30 to TRBJ2-1, with TRBD2 matching over 9 bases. CDR3 length: 18 amino acids. Germline trimming cut 3 bases from V and 4 bases from J; bases unmatched to any gene: 16. The germline gives CDR1 GTSNPN, CDR2 SVGIG (reference sequence). CDR3 region: CAWRGLAGGPGTYNEQFF. CDR3 DNA: TGTGCCTGGAGGGGACTGGCGGGAGGGCCGGGGACTTACAATGAGCAGTTCTTC.

The chain recombines TRBV28 with TRBJ1-2; 8 bases are a match to TRBD1. There are 13 residues in the CDR3. Germline values: CDR1 MDHEN, CDR2 SYDVKM. V dropped 11 bases and J dropped 1; count of bases not matched to a gene: 6. The CDR3: CAARQGFNYGYTF. The CDR3 DNA sequence: TGTGCCGCTAGACAGGGGTTTAACTATGGCTACACCTTC.

V gene TRBV4-2 combines with J gene TRBJ2-4; 10 nucleotides match TRBD2. Germline CDR1 reads LGHNA; CDR2 reads YNFKEQ. The V segment lost 1 base and the J segment 0 bases; nucleotides outside the gene matches: 6. This CDR3 contains 18 residues. This chain's CDR3 is CASSQGLLAGLAKNIQYF. In DNA form, the CDR3 reads TGTGCCAGCAGCCAAGGCCTACTAGCGGGACTAGCCAAAAACATTCAGTACTTC.

The genes are TRBV5-1 and TRBJ2-3, with a weak D call TRBD2 (6 bases). Germline CDR1 is SGHRS and CDR2 is YFSETQ. The CDR3 loop spans 17 amino acids. Trimming removed 0 bases from V and 3 bases from J, with 17 bases in between. The CDR3: CASSLVSGSIATDTQYF. In DNA, the CDR3 is TGCGCCAGCAGCTTGGTTTCCGGGAGTATAGCTACAGATACGCAGTATTTT.

The chain couples TRBV4-2 to TRBJ1-1; no firm D call. The CDR3 is 13 residues long. Trimming took off 0 bases at V and 13 bases at J, with 15 bases between the two ends. Per the germline V gene, CDR1 is LGHNA and CDR2 is YNFKEQ. The DNA for the CDR3 is TGTGCCAGCAGCCAAGATGGAGGGCAGAAGGATTTCTTT. Amino acids: CASSQDGGQKDFF.

This sequence joins TRBV28 and TRBJ2-3; D call uncertain. This CDR3 has 11 amino acids. Germline values: CDR1 MDHEN, CDR2 SYDVKM. V was trimmed by 7 bases and J by 4 bases, leaving 6 bases between them. This chain's CDR3 is CASTSSDTQYF. The DNA of the CDR3 is TGTGCCAGCACCTCCTCAGATACGCAGTATTTT.

This rearrangement joins TRBV29-1 to TRBJ2-7; D might be TRBD1 (5 bases). V shed 4 bases and J shed 2 bases, with 12 bases lying between them. Looked up from germline, CDR1 is SQVTM and CDR2 is ANQGSEA. This CDR3 is 13 amino acids long. The CDR3 here is CSVVGAPTYEQYF. In nucleotides, the CDR3 is TGCAGCGTTGTAGGGGCCCCTACCTACGAGCAGTACTTC.